This entry is about one TCR beta chain. At one of its ends the junction is not consistent with the germline gene, which may arise from a read error. The data stem from a study of T-cell memory formation after mild COVID-19. Via MiXCR, TCRdb re-called the 5' RACE reads, giving one row per CDR3 protein. The table lists 85,000 to 130,000 distinct CDR3 sequences, about 15% of them singletons. This CDR3 spans 16 amino acids. Germline values: CDR1 DFQATT, CDR2 SNEGSKA (reference sequence). This chain links TRBV20-1 with TRBJ1-5; 8 bases agree with TRBD1. The TCR sequence derives from an adult woman who had mild COVID-19 (a few samples of this study predate the infection). Cell type and time point are not known. The sequencing sample was made of PBMCs or a T cell subset sorted from them (not recorded which). Here the CDR3 DNA reads TGCAGCGCTAGTCCTTTGGGACAGGCGAGCAATCAGCCCCAGCATTTT. Amino acid sequence: CSASPLGQASNQPQHF.